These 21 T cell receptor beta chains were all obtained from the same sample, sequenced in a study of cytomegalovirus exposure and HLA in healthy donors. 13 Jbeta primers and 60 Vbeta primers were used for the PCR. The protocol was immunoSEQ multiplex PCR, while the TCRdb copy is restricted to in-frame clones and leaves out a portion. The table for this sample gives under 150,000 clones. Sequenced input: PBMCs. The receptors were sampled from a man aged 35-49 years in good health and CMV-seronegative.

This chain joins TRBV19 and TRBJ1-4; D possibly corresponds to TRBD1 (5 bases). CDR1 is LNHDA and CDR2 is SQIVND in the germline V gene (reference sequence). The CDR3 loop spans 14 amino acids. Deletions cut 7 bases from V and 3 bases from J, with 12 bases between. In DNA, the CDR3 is TGTGCCAGTACCCTTGGGGCGGCTAATGAAAAACTGTTTTTT. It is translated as CASTLGAANEKLFF.

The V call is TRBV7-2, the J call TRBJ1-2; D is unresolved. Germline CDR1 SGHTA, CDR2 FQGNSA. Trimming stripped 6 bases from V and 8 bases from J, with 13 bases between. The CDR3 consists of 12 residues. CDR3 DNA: TGTGCCAGCAGTCTGAACTGGGAGGGCTACACCTTC. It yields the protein CASSLNWEGYTF.

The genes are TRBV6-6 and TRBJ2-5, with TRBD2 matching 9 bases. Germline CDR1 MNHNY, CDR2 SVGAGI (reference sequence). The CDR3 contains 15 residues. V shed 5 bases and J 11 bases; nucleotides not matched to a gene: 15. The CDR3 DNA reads TGTGCCAGCAGTCACGGGGCTAGCGGGGTGGGGGAGCAGTACTTC. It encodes CASSHGASGVGEQYF.

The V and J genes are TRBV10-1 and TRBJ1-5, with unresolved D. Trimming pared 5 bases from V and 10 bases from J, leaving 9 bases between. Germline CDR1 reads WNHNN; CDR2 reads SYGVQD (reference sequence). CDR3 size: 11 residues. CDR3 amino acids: CASSLKRPQHF. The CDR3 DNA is TGCGCCAGCAGTTTAAAGAGACCCCAGCATTTT.

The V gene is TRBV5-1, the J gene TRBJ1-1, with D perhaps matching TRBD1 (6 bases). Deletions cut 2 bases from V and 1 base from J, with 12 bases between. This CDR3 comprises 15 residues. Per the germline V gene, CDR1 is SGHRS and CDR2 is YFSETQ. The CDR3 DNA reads TGCGCCAGCAGCTTACAGGGTGGGGGGAACACTGAAGCTTTCTTT. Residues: CASSLQGGGNTEAFF.

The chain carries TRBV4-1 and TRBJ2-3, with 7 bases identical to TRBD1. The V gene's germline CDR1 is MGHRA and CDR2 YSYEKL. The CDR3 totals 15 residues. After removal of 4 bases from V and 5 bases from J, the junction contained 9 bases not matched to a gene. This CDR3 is CASSRDRDVGDTQYF. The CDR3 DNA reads TGCGCCAGCAGCCGCGACAGGGATGTTGGAGATACGCAGTATTTT.

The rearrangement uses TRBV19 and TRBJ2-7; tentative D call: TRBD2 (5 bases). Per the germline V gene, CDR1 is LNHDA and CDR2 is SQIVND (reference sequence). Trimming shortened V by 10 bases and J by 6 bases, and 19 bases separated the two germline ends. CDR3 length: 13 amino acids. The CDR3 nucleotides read TGTGCCACGAGGGAAGACGGACCTACCGAGCAGTACTTC. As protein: CATREDGPTEQYF.

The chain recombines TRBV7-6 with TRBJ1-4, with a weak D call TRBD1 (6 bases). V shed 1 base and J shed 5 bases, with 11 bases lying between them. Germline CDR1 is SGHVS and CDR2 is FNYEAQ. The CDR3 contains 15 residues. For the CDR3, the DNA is TGTGCCAGCAGCTTAGAGAGGGGGGGGAATGAAAAACTGTTTTTT. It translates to CASSLERGGNEKLFF.

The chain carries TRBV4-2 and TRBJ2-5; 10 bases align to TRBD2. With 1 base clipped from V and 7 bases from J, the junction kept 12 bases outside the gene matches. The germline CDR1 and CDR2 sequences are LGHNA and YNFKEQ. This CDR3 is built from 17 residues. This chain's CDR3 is CASSQASGAGGPGTQYF. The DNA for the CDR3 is TGTGCCAGCAGCCAAGCCTCGGGAGCGGGGGGGCCCGGGACCCAGTACTTC.

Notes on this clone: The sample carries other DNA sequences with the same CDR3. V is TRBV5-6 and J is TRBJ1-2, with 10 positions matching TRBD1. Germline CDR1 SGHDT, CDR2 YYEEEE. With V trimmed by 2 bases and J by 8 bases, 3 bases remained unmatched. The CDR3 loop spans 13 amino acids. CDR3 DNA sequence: TGTGCCAGCAGCTTCGGGACAGGGGACGGCTACACCTTC. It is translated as CASSFGTGDGYTF.

CDR3 in DNA: TGTGCCAGCAGCGGCCGGGACAGGGGGAACACCGGGGAGCTGTTTTTT. Translated, it gives CASSGRDRGNTGELFF. The chain carries TRBV13 and TRBJ2-2; 10 positions match TRBD1. The V gene end was trimmed by 5 bases and the J gene end by 1 base; junction bases not matched to a gene: 4. The CDR3 sequence is 16 residues long. CDR1 and CDR2 from the germline V gene are PRHDT and FYEKMQ (reference sequence).

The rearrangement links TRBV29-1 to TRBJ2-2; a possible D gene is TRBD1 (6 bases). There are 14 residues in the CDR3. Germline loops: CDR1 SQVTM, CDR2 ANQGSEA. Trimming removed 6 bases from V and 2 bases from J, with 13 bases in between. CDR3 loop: CSVGQTLNTGELFF. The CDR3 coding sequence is TGCAGCGTCGGACAGACCTTAAACACCGGGGAGCTGTTTTTT.

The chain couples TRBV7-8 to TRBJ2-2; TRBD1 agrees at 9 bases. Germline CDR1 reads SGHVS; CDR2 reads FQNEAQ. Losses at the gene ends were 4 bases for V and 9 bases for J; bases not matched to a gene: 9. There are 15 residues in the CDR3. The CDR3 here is CASSSRDRASRELFF. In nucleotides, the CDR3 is TGTGCCAGCAGCTCCCGGGACAGGGCGAGCAGGGAGCTGTTTTTT.

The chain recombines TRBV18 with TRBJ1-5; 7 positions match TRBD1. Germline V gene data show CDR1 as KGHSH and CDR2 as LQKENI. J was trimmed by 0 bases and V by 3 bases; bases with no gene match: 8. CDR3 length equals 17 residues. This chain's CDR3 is CASSPRQGSLSNQPQHF. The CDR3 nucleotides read TGTGCCAGCTCACCCCGACAGGGTTCCCTTAGCAATCAGCCCCAGCATTTT.

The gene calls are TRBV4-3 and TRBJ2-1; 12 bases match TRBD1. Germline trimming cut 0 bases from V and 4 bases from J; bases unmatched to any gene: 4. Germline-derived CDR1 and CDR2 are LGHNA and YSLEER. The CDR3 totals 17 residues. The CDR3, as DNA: TGCGCCAGCAGCCAAGATTGGGGACAGGGGGCATACAATGAGCAGTTCTTC. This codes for CASSQDWGQGAYNEQFF.

The CDR3 DNA is TGTGCCAGCAGCCCTTCCGGGGGGCGGTGGGATTCACCCCTCCACTTT. Its protein is CASSPSGGRWDSPLHF. This chain joins TRBV7-9 and TRBJ1-6, with TRBD1 as a possible D gene (6 bases). The CDR3 length is 16 residues. V lost 5 bases, J lost 8 bases, and 19 bases lay in between. Germline V lookup: CDR1 SEHNR, CDR2 FQNEAQ (reference sequence).

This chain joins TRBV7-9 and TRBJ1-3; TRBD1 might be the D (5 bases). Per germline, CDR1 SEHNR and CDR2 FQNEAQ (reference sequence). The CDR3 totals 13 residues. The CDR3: CAAQAYSGNTIYF. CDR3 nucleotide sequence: TGTGCGGCACAGGCTTACTCTGGAAACACCATATATTTT.

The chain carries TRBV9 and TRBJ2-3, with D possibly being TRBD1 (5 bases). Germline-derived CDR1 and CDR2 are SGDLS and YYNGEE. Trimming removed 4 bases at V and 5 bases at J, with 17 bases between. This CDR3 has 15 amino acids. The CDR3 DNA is TGTGCCAGCAGCTTACAGACCCAGGGTAAAGATACGCAGTATTTT. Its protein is CASSLQTQGKDTQYF.

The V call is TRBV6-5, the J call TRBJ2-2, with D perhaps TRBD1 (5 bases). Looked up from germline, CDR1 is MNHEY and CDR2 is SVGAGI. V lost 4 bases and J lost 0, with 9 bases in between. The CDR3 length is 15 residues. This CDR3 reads CASSSRQTNTGELFF. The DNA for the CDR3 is TGTGCCAGCAGTTCTCGACAGACGAACACCGGGGAGCTGTTTTTT.

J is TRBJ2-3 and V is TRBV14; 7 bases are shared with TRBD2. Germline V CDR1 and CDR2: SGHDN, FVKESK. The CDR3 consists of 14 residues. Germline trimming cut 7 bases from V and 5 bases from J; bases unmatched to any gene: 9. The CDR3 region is CASTGPGRGDTQYF. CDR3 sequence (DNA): TGTGCCAGCACAGGGCCAGGGAGGGGAGATACGCAGTATTTT.

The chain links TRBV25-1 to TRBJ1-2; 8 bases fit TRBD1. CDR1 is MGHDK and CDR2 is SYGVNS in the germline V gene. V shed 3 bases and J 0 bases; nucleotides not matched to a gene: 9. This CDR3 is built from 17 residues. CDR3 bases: TGTGCCAGCAGTGACCGCAGGGGGCCCACGGCTAACTATGGCTACACCTTC. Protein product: CASSDRRGPTANYGYTF.